The source of this T cell receptor (beta chain) is a study of OX40 agonist ivuxolimab in advanced cancers. In the study overall: Ivuxolimab, an agonistic anti-OX40 (CD134) antibody, was given to patients. Averaging roughly 60 years in age, with a range of roughly 20 to 90, the cohort was about 85% male. Those treated in dose escalation had hepatocellular carcinoma, melanoma, renal cell cancer or head and neck cancer. Study results and limitations: The CD4+ and CD8+ T cells in the blood had expanded clonally by week 6 at 0.1 to 3.0 mg/kg.

Libraries were prepared by immunoSEQ multiplex PCR; TCRdb keeps only in-frame clonotypes and omits some of them. The data hold approximately 64,000 clones, with about 85% observed a single time. The ends were cut back, 0 bases at V and 1 base at J, with 7 bases in the middle. The CDR3 length is 15 residues. The germline V gene encodes CDR1 LGHNA and CDR2 YSLEER. With respect to this clone: Its antigen is not identified.

This chain uses TRBV4-3 with TRBJ2-1, with D perhaps TRBD2 (5 bases). The sequence derives from an adult with an advanced solid tumor such as melanoma, head and neck, liver or kidney cancer. The source material was CD4+ or CD8+ T cells sorted from blood, sampled in a trial of the OX40 agonist ivuxolimab. The CDR3 protein is CASSQDEGSYNEQFF. CDR3 coding DNA: TGCGCCAGCAGCCAAGACGAGGGATCCTACAATGAGCAGTTCTTC.